A single sample is the source of the 14 T cell receptor beta chains below, sequenced in a study of cytotoxic CD8 clonotypes in ibrutinib-treated CLL. Profiling relied on immunoSEQ multiplex PCR, and the TCRdb table lists in-frame clones only, not all of them. Counted here are approximately 100,000 clones, 70% to 85% occurring once; the ten biggest clones make up less than 35%. This specimen was PBMCs, taken after 12 months of ibrutinib treatment. These receptors were collected from a human donor with chronic lymphocytic leukemia.

This clone has more than one count but fewer than ten. The chain recombines TRBV6-5 with TRBJ2-6; 7 bases align to TRBD1. With V trimmed by 5 bases and J by 0 bases, 1 base remained unmatched. CDR3 length equals 15 residues. Germline CDR1 MNHEY, CDR2 SVGAGI. The CDR3 DNA follows: TGTGCCAGCAGTCGGGACAGCTCTGGGGCCAACGTCCTGACTTTC. It yields the protein CASSRDSSGANVLTF.

The J gene is TRBJ2-2, the V gene TRBV7-6; D gene ambiguous. Trimming stripped 7 bases from V and 3 bases from J, with 12 bases between. CDR1 and CDR2 (germline): SGHVS, FNYEAQ. This CDR3 is built from 14 residues. The DNA for the CDR3 is TGTGCCAGCACCGTTGGTGGGTACACCGGGGAGCTGTTTTTT. Residues: CASTVGGYTGELFF.

V usage is TRBV15 and J usage is TRBJ1-2; possibly TRBD1 for D (5 bases). This CDR3 contains 15 residues. V lost 3 bases and J lost 3, with 14 bases in between. Per germline, CDR1 LNHNV and CDR2 YYDKDF (reference sequence). CDR3: CATSSPSVGDYGYTF. DNA of the CDR3: TGTGCCACCAGCAGTCCCTCGGTGGGGGACTATGGCTACACCTTC.

This clone showed up just a few times. This sequence joins TRBV19 and TRBJ2-2; 7 nucleotides match TRBD1. Germline V gene data show CDR1 as LNHDA and CDR2 as SQIVND (reference sequence). The CDR3 length is 13 residues. The J segment lost 9 bases and the V segment lost 8 bases, leaving 9 bases of the junction unmatched. CDR3 in DNA: TGTGCCAGTTCTTTGACAGGGTCCCGGGAGCTGTTTTTT. It encodes CASSLTGSRELFF.

The chain is built from TRBV7-7 and TRBJ2-1; no clear D. Per the germline V gene, CDR1 is SSHAT and CDR2 is FNYEAQ (reference sequence). There are 13 residues in the CDR3. V gave up 3 bases and J gave up 5 bases, with 8 bases separating them. CDR3: CASSFTENNEQFF. The CDR3 DNA reads TGTGCCAGCAGCTTCACAGAAAACAATGAGCAGTTCTTC.

The rearrangement joins TRBV18 to TRBJ1-3; TRBD1 is a possible D gene (5 bases). The germline CDR1 and CDR2 sequences are KGHSH and LQKENI. CDR3 size: 15 residues. V dropped 6 bases and J dropped 8 bases, with 20 bases sitting between them. CDR3 loop: CASSFSRDLGDTIYF. The CDR3 nucleotides are TGTGCCAGCTCTTTTTCCCGGGACCTGGGGGACACCATATATTTT.

The chain couples TRBV19 to TRBJ1-1; maybe TRBD1 (6 bases). The CDR3 has 13 residues. Germline V CDR1 and CDR2: LNHDA, SQIVND (reference sequence). Trimming removed 7 bases at V and 5 bases at J, with 14 bases between. Written as DNA, the CDR3 is TGTGCCAGTAATGTGGGGGCCGGGACTGAAGCTTTCTTT. Its protein product is CASNVGAGTEAFF. The whole variable domain, remainder taken from reference TRBV19 and TRBJ1-1, is DGGITQSPKYLFRKEGQNVTLSCEQNLNHDAMYWYRQDPGQGLRLIYYSQIVNDFQKGDIAEGYSVSREKKESFPLTVTSAQKNPTAFYLCASNVGAGTEAFFGQGTRLTVV.

The gene calls are TRBV7-2 and TRBJ1-2; D unresolved. The germline V and J ends were trimmed by 1 base and 3 bases, with 9 bases remaining between them. Germline V gene lookup returns CDR1 SGHTA and CDR2 FQGNSA. There are 14 residues in the CDR3. This CDR3 is CASSLDILDYGYTF. The DNA of the CDR3 is TGTGCCAGCAGCTTAGACATCCTAGACTATGGCTACACCTTC.

This sequence joins TRBV25-1 and TRBJ2-7, with D possibly being TRBD1 (5 bases). The CDR3 extends over 15 amino acids. Trimming shortened V by 3 bases and J by 4 bases, and 16 bases separated the two germline ends. CDR1 and CDR2 from the germline V gene are MGHDK and SYGVNS. CDR3 DNA: TGTGCCAGCAGTGAGTGGTGGCAGGGTAGGTACGAGCAGTACTTC. Amino acid sequence: CASSEWWQGRYEQYF.

This clone was seen only a few times. The chain joins TRBV11-2 to TRBJ2-7, with 10 bases lining up with TRBD2. V was clipped by 2 bases and J by 7 bases; unmatched bases: 11. Per the germline V gene, CDR1 is SGHAT and CDR2 is FQNNGV. The CDR3 sequence is 16 residues long. The CDR3 DNA reads as TGTGCCAGCAGCTTACGTACCGGGACTAGCGCCGTGGAGCAGTACTTC. Translating it yields CASSLRTGTSAVEQYF.

The rearrangement uses TRBV23-1 and TRBJ2-1; D remains ambiguous. TRBV23-1 is an ORF for which the function is uncertain. The CDR3 totals 12 residues. V shed 4 bases and J shed 9 bases, with 10 bases lying between them. The chain's CDR3 is CASSPLYGEQFF. The CDR3 nucleotides are TGCGCCAGCAGTCCCCTCTACGGTGAGCAGTTCTTC.

V and J are TRBV6-1 and TRBJ2-1, with 8 bases identical to TRBD2. V shed 6 bases, J shed 1 base, and the junction held 5 bases outside the gene matches. From germline, CDR1 is MNHNS and CDR2 SASEGT. There are 15 residues in the CDR3. CDR3 DNA: TGTGCCAGCAGCTATAGCGGGGCATCCTACAATGAGCAGTTCTTC. This gives the protein CASSYSGASYNEQFF.

The chain couples TRBV7-9 to TRBJ1-3; tentative D call: TRBD1 (6 bases). This CDR3 is built from 14 residues. Germline CDR1 is SEHNR and CDR2 is FQNEAQ (reference sequence). The V gene lost 5 bases and the J gene lost 2 bases, with 10 bases spanning the gap. The CDR3 sequence: CASSMRQAGNTIYF. The CDR3, as DNA: TGTGCCAGCAGCATGAGACAGGCTGGAAACACCATATATTTT.

The chain employs TRBV11-3 and TRBJ2-4; no definite D call. CDR3 length: 14 residues. CDR1 SGHNT and CDR2 YENEEA come from the germline V gene. Trimming stripped 5 bases from V and 0 bases from J, with 8 bases between. The CDR3 is CASSPETAKNIQYF. CDR3 bases: TGTGCCAGCAGCCCCGAGACAGCCAAAAACATTCAGTACTTC.